This T cell receptor beta chain originates from a study of shared clonotypes between healthy human individuals. At the level of the study: Donors, aged 18 to 49, were a couple of women and three men.

The repertoire was sequenced with immunoSEQ multiplex PCR; TCRdb's copy has only in-frame clones and lacks some. The data contain roughly 2 million clones, approximately 94% of them singletons. Overall study findings and caveats: Some clonotypes were shared by all four sorted-subset donors, while others were not shared. The non-shared ones had lower generation probabilities than the shared ones.

It was CD45RO-negative cells, positively selected for CCR7, that made up naive CD8 cells, with terminally differentiated effector memory CD45RA+ cells excluded. Germline CDR1 reads SGHTS; CDR2 reads YDEGEE. V lost 2 bases and J lost 5, with 23 bases in between. CDR3 length: 18 amino acids. On this clone itself: The antigen remains undetermined.

The receptor's source is a man aged 18 to 35 in good health. Sequencing was done on a sample of naive CD8+ T cells sorted from blood. The rearrangement joins TRBV5-8 to TRBJ2-1; tentatively, D is TRBD1 or TRBD2 (5 bases each). The CDR3 is CASSFGGSTYGEDNEQFF. The CDR3 nucleotides are TGTGCCAGCAGCTTTGGGGGTTCGACTTATGGGGAAGACAATGAGCAGTTCTTC. The complete variable domain, with remaining parts taken from reference TRBV5-8 and TRBJ2-1, reads EAGVTQSPTHLIKTRGQQATLRCSPISGHTSVYWYQQALGLGLQFLLWYDEGEERNRGNFPPRFSGRQFPNYSSELNVNALELEDSALYLCASSFGGSTYGEDNEQFFGPGTRLTVL.